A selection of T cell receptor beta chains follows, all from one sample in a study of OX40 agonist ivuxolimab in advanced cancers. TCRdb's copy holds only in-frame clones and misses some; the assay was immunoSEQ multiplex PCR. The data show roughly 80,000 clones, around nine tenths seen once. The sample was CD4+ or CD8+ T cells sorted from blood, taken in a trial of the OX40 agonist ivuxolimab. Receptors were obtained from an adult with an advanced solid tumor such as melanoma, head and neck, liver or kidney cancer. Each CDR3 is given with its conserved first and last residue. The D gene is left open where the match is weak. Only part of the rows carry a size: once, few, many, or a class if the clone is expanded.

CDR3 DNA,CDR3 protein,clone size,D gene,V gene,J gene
TGTGCCAGCAGCTCTCCGGGACTAGGTACCTACGAGCAGTACTTC,CASSSPGLGTYEQYF,.,TRBD2,TRBV7-9,TRBJ2-7
TGTGCCACCAAGAACCAGGGGGGCTCCTACAATGAGCAGTTCTTC,CATKNQGGSYNEQFF,.,.,TRBV6-1,TRBJ2-1
TGTGCCAGCAGCCTCCACGGGACAGGGGAAGAAAAACTGTTTTTT,CASSLHGTGEEKLFF,.,TRBD1,TRBV5-4,TRBJ1-4
TGCGCCAGCAGTGAGACAGTAGCCAAAGAGACCCAGTACTTC,CASSETVAKETQYF,.,.,TRBV10-1,TRBJ2-5
TGTGCCAGCAGCGAATCTAGCGGCCCCTACGAGCAGTACTTC,CASSESSGPYEQYF,once,TRBD2,TRBV9,TRBJ2-7
TGCGCCAGCAGCTTGGGGCCGGGGAGCTCCTACGAGCAGTACTTC,CASSLGPGSSYEQYF,.,.,TRBV5-1,TRBJ2-7
TGTGCCAGCTCAGGGTCCGGGAGCTACTTCTTC,CASSGSGSYFF,.,.,TRBV7-9,TRBJ2-1
TGTGCCAGTAGCCGGACTAGCGGGGGGGCAAACACCGGGGAGCTGTTTTTT,CASSRTSGGANTGELFF,.,TRBD2,TRBV19,TRBJ2-2
TGTGCCAGCAGCTTAACTCAGGGAGCGGATTGCACCTTC,CASSLTQGADCTF,.,.,TRBV7-3,TRBJ1-2
TGTGCCAGCAGCTTGGGGGTGAGCAGCGCTAACTATGGCTACACCTTC,CASSLGVSSANYGYTF,.,.,TRBV5-4,TRBJ1-2
TGTGCCAGCAGTTTGGACAGGGGCCTTAACTATGGCTACACCTTC,CASSLDRGLNYGYTF,.,TRBD1,TRBV28,TRBJ1-2
TGTGCCAGCAGCCCCCAGGGCAGGGGGCGTTGGAACACTGAAGCTTTCTTT,CASSPQGRGRWNTEAFF,once,TRBD1,TRBV7-8,TRBJ1-1
TGCGCCAGCACCCTGGACAGGGTCGGGGAGACCCAGTACTTC,CASTLDRVGETQYF,.,TRBD1,TRBV5-1,TRBJ2-5
TGTGCCAGCAGTTCCGGACTAGCGGGGTCCCACGATGAGCAGTTCTTC,CASSSGLAGSHDEQFF,.,TRBD2,TRBV5-6,TRBJ2-1
TGTGCCAGCAGCGTAAGTGGCATCAGGGACTCCTACGAGCAGTACTTC,CASSVSGIRDSYEQYF,once,.,TRBV7-8,TRBJ2-7
TGTGCCAGCAGCTTAGATGGGACAGGGGGGCTGTTTTTT,CASSLDGTGGLFF,.,TRBD1,TRBV11-2,TRBJ2-2
TGTGCCATCCTTAAGACAGGCGCCAATCAGCCCCAGCATTTT,CAILKTGANQPQHF,once,.,TRBV6-4,TRBJ1-5
TGTGCCACCAGCAGGGGAGACATGAACACTGAAGCTTTCTTT,CATSRGDMNTEAFF,.,.,TRBV15,TRBJ1-1
TGTGCCAGCAGCGTAGGCTATTTAGCAGATACGCAGTATTTT,CASSVGYLADTQYF,.,.,TRBV9,TRBJ2-3
TGTGCCAGCAGCTTGGACCCTAGCGGGAGGAAAGAGCAGTACTTC,CASSLDPSGRKEQYF,.,TRBD2,TRBV5-4,TRBJ2-7
TGTGCCAGCAGTCCCCGAGACGGGGAGAACACTGAAGCTTTCTTT,CASSPRDGENTEAFF,once,.,TRBV6-6,TRBJ1-1
TGTGCCAGTAGTCTTCCGGGACAGGGGGCTGAGAACTATGGCTACACCTTC,CASSLPGQGAENYGYTF,.,TRBD1,TRBV19,TRBJ1-2
TGTGCCAGCAGCTTTAGAGAATATAGCAATCAGCCCCAGCATTTT,CASSFREYSNQPQHF,.,.,TRBV7-2,TRBJ1-5
TGTGCCAGCAGCGTCAGGGCTTCTCTCGGAAACACCATATATTTT,CASSVRASLGNTIYF,.,.,TRBV4-2,TRBJ1-3
TGCGCCAGCAGCCATCTGGGACAGGGGACAGATACGCAGTATTTT,CASSHLGQGTDTQYF,.,TRBD1,TRBV5-1,TRBJ2-3
TGTGCCAGCAGCCCACGGGGCACTGAAGCTTTCTTT,CASSPRGTEAFF,.,.,TRBV11-2,TRBJ1-1
TGTGCCTGGAGTCGGACTAGAGATTACAATGAGCAGTTCTTC,CAWSRTRDYNEQFF,.,TRBD2,TRBV30,TRBJ2-1
TGTGCCAGCAGCGTACGCGGGAGGGCCTCTAGCTACGAGCAGTACTTC,CASSVRGRASSYEQYF,.,TRBD2,TRBV9,TRBJ2-7
TGTGCCAGCAGCTTACAACCTGAGTTGGAGCAGTTCTTC,CASSLQPELEQFF,.,.,TRBV11-2,TRBJ2-1